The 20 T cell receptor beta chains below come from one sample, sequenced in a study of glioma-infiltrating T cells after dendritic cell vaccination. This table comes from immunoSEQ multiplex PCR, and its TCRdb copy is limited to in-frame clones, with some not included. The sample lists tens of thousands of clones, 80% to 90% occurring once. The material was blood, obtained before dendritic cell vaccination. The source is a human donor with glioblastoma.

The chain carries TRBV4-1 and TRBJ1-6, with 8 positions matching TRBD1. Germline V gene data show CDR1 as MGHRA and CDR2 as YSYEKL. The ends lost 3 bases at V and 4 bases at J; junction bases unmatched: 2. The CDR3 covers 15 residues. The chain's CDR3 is CASSHGTGYNSPLHF. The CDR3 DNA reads TGCGCCAGCAGCCATGGGACAGGATATAATTCACCCCTCCACTTT.

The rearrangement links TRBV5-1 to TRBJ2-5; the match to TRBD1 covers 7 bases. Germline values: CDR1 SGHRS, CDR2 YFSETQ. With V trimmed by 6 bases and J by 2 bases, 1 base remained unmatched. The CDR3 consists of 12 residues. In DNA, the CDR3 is TGCGCCAGCACGGACAGGCAAGAGACCCAGTACTTC. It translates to CASTDRQETQYF.

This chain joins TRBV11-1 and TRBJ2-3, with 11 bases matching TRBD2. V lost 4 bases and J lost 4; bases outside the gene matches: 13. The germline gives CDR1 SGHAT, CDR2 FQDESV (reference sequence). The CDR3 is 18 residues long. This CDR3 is CASSSRGGGLAASDTQYF. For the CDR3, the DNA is TGTGCCAGCAGCTCACGGGGTGGGGGACTAGCGGCGTCAGATACGCAGTATTTT. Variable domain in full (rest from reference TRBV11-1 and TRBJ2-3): EAEVAQSPRYKITEKSQAVAFWCDPISGHATLYWYRQILGQGPELLVQFQDESVVDDSQLPKDRFSAERLKGVDSTLKIQPAELGDSAMYLCASSSRGGGLAASDTQYFGPGTRLTVL.

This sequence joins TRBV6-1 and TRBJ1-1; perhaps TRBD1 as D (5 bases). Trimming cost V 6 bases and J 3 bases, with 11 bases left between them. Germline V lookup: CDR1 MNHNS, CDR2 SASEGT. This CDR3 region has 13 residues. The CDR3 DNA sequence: TGTGCCAGCAGGTTAGGGGCAGACACTGAAGCTTTCTTT. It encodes CASRLGADTEAFF.

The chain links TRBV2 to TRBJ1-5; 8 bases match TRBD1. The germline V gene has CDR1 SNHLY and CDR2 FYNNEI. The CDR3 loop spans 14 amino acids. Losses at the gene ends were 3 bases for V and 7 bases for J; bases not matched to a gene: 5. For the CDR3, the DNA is TGTGCCAGCAGTGACCAGGGGGCATTCCAGCCCCAGCATTTT. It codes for CASSDQGAFQPQHF.

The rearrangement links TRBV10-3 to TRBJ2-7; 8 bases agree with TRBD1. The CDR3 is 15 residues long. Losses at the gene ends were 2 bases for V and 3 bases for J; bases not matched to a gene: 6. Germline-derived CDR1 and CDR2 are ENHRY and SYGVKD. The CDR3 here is CAISEPDRVGYEQYF. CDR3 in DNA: TGTGCCATCAGTGAGCCGGACAGGGTGGGCTACGAGCAGTACTTC.

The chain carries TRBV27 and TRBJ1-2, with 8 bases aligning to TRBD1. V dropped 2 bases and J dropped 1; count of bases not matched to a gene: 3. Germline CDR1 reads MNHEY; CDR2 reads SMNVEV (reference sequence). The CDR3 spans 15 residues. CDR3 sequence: CASSLRTGINYGYTF. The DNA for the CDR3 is TGTGCCAGCAGTTTACGGACAGGGATTAACTATGGCTACACCTTC.

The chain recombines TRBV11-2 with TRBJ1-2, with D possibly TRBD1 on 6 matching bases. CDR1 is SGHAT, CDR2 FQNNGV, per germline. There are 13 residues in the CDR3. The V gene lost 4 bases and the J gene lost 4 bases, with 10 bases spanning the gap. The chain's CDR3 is CASSYGQRYGYTF. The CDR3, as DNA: TGTGCCAGCAGCTACGGACAGCGCTATGGCTACACCTTC.

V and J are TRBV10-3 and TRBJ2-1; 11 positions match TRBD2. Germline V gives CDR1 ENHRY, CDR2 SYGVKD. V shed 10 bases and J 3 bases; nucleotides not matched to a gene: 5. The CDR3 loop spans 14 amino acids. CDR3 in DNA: TGTGCCACGACTACTAGCGGGAGCTACAATGAGCAGTTCTTC. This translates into CATTTSGSYNEQFF.

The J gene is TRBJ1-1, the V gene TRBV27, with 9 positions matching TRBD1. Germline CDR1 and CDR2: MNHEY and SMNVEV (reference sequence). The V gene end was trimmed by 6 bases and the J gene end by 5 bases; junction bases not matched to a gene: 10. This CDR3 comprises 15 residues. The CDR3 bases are TGTGCCAGCAGCCCCCGGGGGACAGGGAGTACTGAAGCTTTCTTT. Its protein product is CASSPRGTGSTEAFF.

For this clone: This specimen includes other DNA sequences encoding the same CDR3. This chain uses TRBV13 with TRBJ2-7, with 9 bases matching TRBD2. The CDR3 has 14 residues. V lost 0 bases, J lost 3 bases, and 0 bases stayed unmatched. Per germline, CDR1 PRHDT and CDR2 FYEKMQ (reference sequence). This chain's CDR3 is CASSLGLAGYEQYF. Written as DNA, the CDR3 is TGTGCCAGCAGCTTAGGACTAGCGGGCTACGAGCAGTACTTC.

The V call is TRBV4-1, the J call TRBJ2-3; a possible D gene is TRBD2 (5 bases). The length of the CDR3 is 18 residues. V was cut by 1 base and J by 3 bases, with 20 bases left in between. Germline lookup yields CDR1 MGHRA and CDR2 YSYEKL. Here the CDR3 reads CASSQAPGRARSTDTQYF. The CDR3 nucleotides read TGCGCCAGCAGCCAAGCACCGGGGAGAGCGCGATCGACAGATACGCAGTATTTT.

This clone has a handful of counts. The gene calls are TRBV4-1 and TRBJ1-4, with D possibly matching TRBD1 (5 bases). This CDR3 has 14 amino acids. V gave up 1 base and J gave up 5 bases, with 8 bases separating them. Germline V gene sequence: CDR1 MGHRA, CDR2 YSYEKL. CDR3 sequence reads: CASSQGGENEKLFF. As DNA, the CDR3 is TGCGCCAGCAGCCAAGGGGGGGAAAATGAAAAACTGTTTTTT.

The CDR3 region has the DNA TGTGCCAGCAGCCAAGCGGGGTTTAGCAATCAGCCCCAGCATTTT. This sequence encodes CASSQAGFSNQPQHF. This chain links TRBV4-2 with TRBJ1-5; D ambiguous. The CDR3 consists of 15 residues. V shed 1 base and J shed 0 bases, with 7 bases lying between them. Germline CDR1 and CDR2: LGHNA and YNFKEQ.

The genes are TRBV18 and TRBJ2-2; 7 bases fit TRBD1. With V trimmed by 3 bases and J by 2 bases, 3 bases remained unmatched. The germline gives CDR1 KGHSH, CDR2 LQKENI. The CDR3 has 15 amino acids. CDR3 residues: CASSPGTANTGELFF. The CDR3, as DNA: TGTGCCAGCTCACCCGGGACAGCAAACACCGGGGAGCTGTTTTTT.

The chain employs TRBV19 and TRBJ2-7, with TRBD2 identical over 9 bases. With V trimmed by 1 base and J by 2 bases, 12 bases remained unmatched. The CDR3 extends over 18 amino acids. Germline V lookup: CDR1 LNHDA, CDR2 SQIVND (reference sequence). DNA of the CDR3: TGTGCCAGTAGTATAGTGGGAAGACTAGCGGTTGATCCCTACGAGCAGTACTTC. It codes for CASSIVGRLAVDPYEQYF.

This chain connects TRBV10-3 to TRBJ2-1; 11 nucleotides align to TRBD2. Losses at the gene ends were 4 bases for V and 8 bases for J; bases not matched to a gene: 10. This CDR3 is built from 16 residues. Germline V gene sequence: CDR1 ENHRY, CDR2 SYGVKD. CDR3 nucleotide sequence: TGTGCCATCAGTGGACTTAGCGGGAGGGATCTTGATGAGCAGTTCTTC. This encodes CAISGLSGRDLDEQFF.

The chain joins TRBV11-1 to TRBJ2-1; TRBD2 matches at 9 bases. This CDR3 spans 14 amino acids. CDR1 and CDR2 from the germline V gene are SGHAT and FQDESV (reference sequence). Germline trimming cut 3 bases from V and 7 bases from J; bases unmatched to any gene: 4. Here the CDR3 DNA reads TGTGCCAGCAGCTTGGTTAGCGGGAGTAATGAGCAGTTCTTC. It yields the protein CASSLVSGSNEQFF.

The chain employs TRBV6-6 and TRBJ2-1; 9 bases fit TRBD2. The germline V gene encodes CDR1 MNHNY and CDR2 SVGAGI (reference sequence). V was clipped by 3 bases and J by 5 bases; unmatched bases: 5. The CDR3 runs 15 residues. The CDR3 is CASSYSGSVNNEQFF. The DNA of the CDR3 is TGTGCCAGCAGTTATAGCGGGAGCGTTAACAATGAGCAGTTCTTC.

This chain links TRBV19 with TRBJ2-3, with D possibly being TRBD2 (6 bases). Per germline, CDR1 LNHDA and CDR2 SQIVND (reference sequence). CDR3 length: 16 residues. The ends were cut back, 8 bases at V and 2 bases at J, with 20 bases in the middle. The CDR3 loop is CASHGTAGLDTDTQYF. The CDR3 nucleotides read TGTGCCAGTCATGGGACTGCCGGTCTTGACACAGATACGCAGTATTTT. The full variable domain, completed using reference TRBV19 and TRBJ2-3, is DGGITQSPKYLFRKEGQNVTLSCEQNLNHDAMYWYRQDPGQGLRLIYYSQIVNDFQKGDIAEGYSVSREKKESFPLTVTSAQKNPTAFYLCASHGTAGLDTDTQYFGPGTRLTVL.